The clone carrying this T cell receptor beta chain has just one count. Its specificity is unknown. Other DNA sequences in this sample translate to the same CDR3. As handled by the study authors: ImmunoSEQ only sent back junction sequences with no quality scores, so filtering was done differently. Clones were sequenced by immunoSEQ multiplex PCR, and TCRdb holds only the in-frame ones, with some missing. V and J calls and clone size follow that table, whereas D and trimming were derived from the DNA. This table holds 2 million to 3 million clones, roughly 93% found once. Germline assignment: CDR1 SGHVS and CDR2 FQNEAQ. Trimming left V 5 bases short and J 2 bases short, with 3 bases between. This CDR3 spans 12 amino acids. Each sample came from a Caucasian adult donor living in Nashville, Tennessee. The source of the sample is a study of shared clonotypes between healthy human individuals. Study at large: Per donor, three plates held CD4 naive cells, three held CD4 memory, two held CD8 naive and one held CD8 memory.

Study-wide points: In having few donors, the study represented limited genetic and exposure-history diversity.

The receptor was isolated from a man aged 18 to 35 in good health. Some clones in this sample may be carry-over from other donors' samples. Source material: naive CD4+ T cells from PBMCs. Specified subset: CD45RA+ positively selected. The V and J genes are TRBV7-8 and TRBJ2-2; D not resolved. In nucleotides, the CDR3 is TGTGCCAGCAGCCCCAACACCGGGGAGCTGTTTTTT. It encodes CASSPNTGELFF.